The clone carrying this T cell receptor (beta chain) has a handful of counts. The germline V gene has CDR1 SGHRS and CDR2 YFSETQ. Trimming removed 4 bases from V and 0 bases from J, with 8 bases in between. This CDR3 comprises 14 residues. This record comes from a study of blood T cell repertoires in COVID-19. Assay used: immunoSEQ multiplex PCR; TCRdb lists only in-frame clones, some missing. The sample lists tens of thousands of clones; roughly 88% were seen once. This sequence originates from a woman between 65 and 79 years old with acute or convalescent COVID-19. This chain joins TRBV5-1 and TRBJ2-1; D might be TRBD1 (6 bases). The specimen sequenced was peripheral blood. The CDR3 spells CASSGGLSYNEQFF. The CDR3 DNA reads TGCGCCAGCAGCGGGGGCCTCTCCTACAATGAGCAGTTCTTC.